Below, 13 T cell receptor beta chains from the same sample are listed, as sequenced in a study of T cells in Graves' hyperthyroidism and ophthalmopathy (dated by TCRdb to between 2019 and 2020). The protocol used for the library was multiplex PCR. Sequencing took place on an Illumina HiSeq 2000. TCR beta CDR3 regions were amplified from RNA transcripts. A first-round RT-PCR of the TCR CDR3 used the HTBI primer set with the Qiagen OneStep RT-PCR kit. The public sequencing data were trimmed at Q25 with fastp and processed into clonotypes with MiXCR by TCRdb, which kept only in-frame beta chains. All rows with the same CDR3 protein become a single entry with the most common DNA and genes. The sample table holds roughly 570,000 distinct CDR3 sequences, of which around 46% were seen once. Jointly, the top ten make up more than 7% of the sample. Sequenced sample: peripheral blood or thyroid tissue (not recorded which). The source of these receptors is a young woman with Graves' hyperthyroidism.

A note on this clonotype: A much larger clonotype is one base distant, so this may be a read error. The CDR3 ends on some other residue instead of the conserved phenylalanine or tryptophan, so this is likely a read error. The chain couples TRBV4-2 to TRBJ2-5; no reliable D call. This CDR3 region has 14 residues. Per germline, CDR1 LGHNA and CDR2 YNFKEQ. The ends were cut back, 1 base at V and 5 bases at J, with 11 bases in the middle. CDR3 sequence (DNA): TGTGCCAGCAGCCAAGCATTAAGGACGGAGACCCAGTACCTC. It encodes CASSQALRTETQYL.

The J gene is TRBJ2-2, the V gene TRBV9; D perhaps matches TRBD1 (5 bases). CDR3 length: 14 residues. V was cut by 0 bases and J by 8 bases, with 11 bases left in between. Germline CDR1 and CDR2: SGDLS and YYNGEE. The CDR3 bases are TGTGCCAGCAGCGTAGCCGACAGCGCAGGGGAGCTGTTTTTT. Its protein is CASSVADSAGELFF.

This clonotype was recorded a few times. The V gene is TRBV7-9, the J gene TRBJ2-7, with 10 bases identical to TRBD2. The J call could be wrong; TRBJ2-1 is a better fit for the DNA end. The CDR3 runs 14 residues. In germline, CDR1 is SEHNR, CDR2 FQNEAQ (reference sequence). As DNA, the CDR3 is TGTGCCAGCAGCTTAGTAGCGGGAGGAAGCGAGCAGTTCTTC. Its translation is CASSLVAGGSEQFF.

This clonotype was counted many times. V and J are TRBV2 and TRBJ1-5; maybe TRBD1 (6 bases). The CDR3 loop spans 15 amino acids. V lost 4 bases to trimming and J lost 1 base, with 11 bases between them. Germline-derived CDR1 and CDR2 are SNHLY and FYNNEI. Here the CDR3 DNA reads TGTGCCAGCAGTGTACAGGGAGTCAGCAATCAGCCCCAGCATTTT. Its protein product is CASSVQGVSNQPQHF.

This clonotype was detected a few times. The V gene is TRBV6-5, the J gene TRBJ1-2, with D uncertain. The CDR3 is 15 residues long. Germline V lookup: CDR1 MNHEY, CDR2 SVGAGI. Trimming removed 0 bases at V and 4 bases at J, with 12 bases between. CDR3 in amino acids: CASSYSGPFGYGYTF. The CDR3, as DNA: TGTGCCAGCAGTTACTCCGGGCCCTTCGGCTATGGCTACACCTTC.

Notes on this clonotype: Being one base from a much bigger clone, this may be a read error. The chain uses TRBV28 and TRBJ1-1; perhaps TRBD1 as D (6 bases). The V gene's germline CDR1 is MDHEN and CDR2 SYDVKM. The CDR3 totals 13 residues. The CDR3, as DNA: TGTGCCAGCAGGGAACAGGGTTGGACTGAAGCTCTCTTT. Translated: CASREQGWTEALF.

The J gene is TRBJ2-7, the V gene TRBV24-1; 7 nucleotides line up with TRBD2. The end of the DNA fits TRBJ2-1 better, so the J call may be wrong. The CDR3 is made up of 15 amino acids. The germline CDR1 and CDR2 sequences are KGHDR and SFDVKD. The CDR3 DNA reads as TGTGCCACCACCACCGGACTGGCGGGAGACGGAGAGCAGTTCTTC. The encoded protein is CATTTGLAGDGEQFF.

This clonotype came up many times. The chain has TRBV5-1 and TRBJ2-5, with no clear D. This CDR3 has 14 residues. V was clipped by 4 bases and J by 2 bases, with 12 bases between them. The germline V gene has CDR1 SGHRS and CDR2 YFSETQ. The chain's CDR3 is CASSLGSSQETQYF. CDR3 nucleotide sequence: TGCGCCAGCAGCCTGGGCAGCAGTCAAGAGACCCAGTACTTC.

This clonotype occurred many times. V and J are TRBV20-1 and TRBJ1-2; D remains ambiguous. The germline V and J ends were trimmed by 5 bases and 4 bases, with 11 bases remaining between them. Germline CDR1 and CDR2: DFQATT and SNEGSKA (reference sequence). This CDR3 spans 12 amino acids. The CDR3 sequence: CSAQPGRYGYTF. CDR3 nucleotide sequence: TGCAGTGCTCAACCGGGCCGCTATGGCTACACCTTC.

This clonotype was seen at least ten times. The genes are TRBV7-8 and TRBJ2-7; 7 bases are shared with TRBD1. CDR3 length: 16 residues. Germline-derived CDR1 and CDR2 are SGHVS and FQNEAQ. Trimming removed 1 base from V and 2 bases from J; junction bases left unmatched: 8. In DNA form, the CDR3 reads TGTGCCAGCAGCTTAGGGAAGGGACAGAACACCTACGAGCAGTACTTC. Protein product: CASSLGKGQNTYEQYF.

CDR3 in amino acids: CASSQGQGTSYEQYF. The CDR3 DNA reads as TGTGCCAGCAGTCAAGGACAGGGGACTTCCTACGAGCAGTACTTC. J is TRBJ2-7 and V is TRBV27, with 9 bases identical to TRBD1. This CDR3 region has 15 residues. Germline V gene lookup returns CDR1 MNHEY and CDR2 SMNVEV (reference sequence). Losses at the gene ends were 5 bases for V and 1 base for J; bases not matched to a gene: 6.

Remarks on this clonotype: A much larger clone lies one base from this, so it may be a read error. V gene TRBV10-3 combines with J gene TRBJ2-7; TRBD2 agrees at 7 bases. From germline, CDR1 is ENHRY and CDR2 SYGVKD. This CDR3 has 15 amino acids. The CDR3 protein is CAVSESSSGTYEQYF. The CDR3, as DNA: TGTGCCGTCAGTGAGTCGTCTAGCGGAACCTACGAGCAGTACTTC.

The chain joins TRBV12-3 or TRBV12-4 to TRBJ2-7; D possibly corresponds to TRBD2 (6 bases). The CDR3 is 15 amino acids. V was shortened by 8 bases and J by 7 bases, with 24 bases between the two germline ends. CDR3 amino acids: CASEGGGSAKGEQYF. The CDR3 coding sequence is TGTGCCAGCGAAGGTGGAGGGAGCGCCAAGGGTGAGCAGTACTTC.